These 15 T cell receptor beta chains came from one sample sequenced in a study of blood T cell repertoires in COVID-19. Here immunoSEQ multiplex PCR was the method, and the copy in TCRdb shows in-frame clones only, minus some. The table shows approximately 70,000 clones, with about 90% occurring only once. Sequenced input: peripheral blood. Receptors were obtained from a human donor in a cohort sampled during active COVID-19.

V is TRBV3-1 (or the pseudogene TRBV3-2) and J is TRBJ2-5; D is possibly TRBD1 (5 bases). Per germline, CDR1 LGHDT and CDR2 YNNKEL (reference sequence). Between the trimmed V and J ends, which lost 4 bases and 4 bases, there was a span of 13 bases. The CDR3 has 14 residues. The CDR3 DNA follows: TGTGCCAGCAGCCCAGGGCTTGATATAGAGACCCAGTACTTC. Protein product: CASSPGLDIETQYF.

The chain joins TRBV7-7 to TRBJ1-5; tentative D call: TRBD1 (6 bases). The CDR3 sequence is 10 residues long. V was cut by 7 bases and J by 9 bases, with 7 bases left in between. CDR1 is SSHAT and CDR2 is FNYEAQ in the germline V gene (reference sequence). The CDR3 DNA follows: TGTGCCAGCATCAGGGGGCCCCAGCATTTT. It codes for CASIRGPQHF.

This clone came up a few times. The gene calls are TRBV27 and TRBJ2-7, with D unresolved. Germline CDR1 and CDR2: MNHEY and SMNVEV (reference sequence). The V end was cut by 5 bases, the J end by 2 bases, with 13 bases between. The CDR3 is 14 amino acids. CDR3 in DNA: TGTGCCAGCAGTCCATTAGAAGAAACCTACGAGCAGTACTTC. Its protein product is CASSPLEETYEQYF.

The CDR3 sequence: CASSSRGDGSYEQYF. The CDR3 coding sequence is TGTGCCAGCAGCTCACGGGGAGACGGTTCCTACGAGCAGTACTTC. The chain carries TRBV5-8 and TRBJ2-7; possible D gene TRBD2, 5 bases. CDR3 length: 15 residues. Germline CDR1 SGHTS, CDR2 YDEGEE. Trimming took off 3 bases at V and 1 base at J, with 14 bases between the two ends.

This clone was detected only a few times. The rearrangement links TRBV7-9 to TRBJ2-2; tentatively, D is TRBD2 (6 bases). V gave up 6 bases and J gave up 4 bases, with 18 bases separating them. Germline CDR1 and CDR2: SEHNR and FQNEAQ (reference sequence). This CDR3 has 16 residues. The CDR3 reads CASRADLGRGTGELFF. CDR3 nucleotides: TGTGCCAGCAGAGCCGACCTCGGGCGGGGCACCGGGGAGCTGTTTTTT.

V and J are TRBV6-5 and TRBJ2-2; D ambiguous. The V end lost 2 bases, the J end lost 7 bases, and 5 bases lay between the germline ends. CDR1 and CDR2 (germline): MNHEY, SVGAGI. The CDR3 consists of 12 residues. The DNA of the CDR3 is TGTGCCAGCAGTTACCTCAGCGGGGAGCTGTTTTTT. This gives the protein CASSYLSGELFF.

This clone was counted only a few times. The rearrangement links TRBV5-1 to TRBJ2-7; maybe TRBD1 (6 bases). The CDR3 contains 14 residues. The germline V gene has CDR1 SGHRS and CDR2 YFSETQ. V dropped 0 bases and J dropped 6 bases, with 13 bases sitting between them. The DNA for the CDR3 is TGCGCCAGCAGCTTGGGGGGGCGAGGTGCCGAGCAGTACTTC. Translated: CASSLGGRGAEQYF.

The CDR3 is CASSQAFRAPLHF. The CDR3 DNA reads TGTGCCAGCAGCCAAGCGTTTAGAGCACCCCTCCACTTT. The V call is TRBV14, the J call TRBJ1-6; D remains ambiguous. Germline V gene data show CDR1 as SGHDN and CDR2 as FVKESK. The CDR3 contains 13 residues. Trimming left V 1 base short and J 11 bases short, with 9 bases between.

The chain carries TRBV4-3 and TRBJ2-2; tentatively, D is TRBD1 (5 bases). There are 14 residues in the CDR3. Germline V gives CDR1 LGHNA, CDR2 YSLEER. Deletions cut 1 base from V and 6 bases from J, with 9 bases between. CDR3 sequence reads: CASSQVTRAGELFF. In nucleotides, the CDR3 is TGCGCCAGCAGCCAAGTGACCAGGGCCGGGGAGCTGTTTTTT.

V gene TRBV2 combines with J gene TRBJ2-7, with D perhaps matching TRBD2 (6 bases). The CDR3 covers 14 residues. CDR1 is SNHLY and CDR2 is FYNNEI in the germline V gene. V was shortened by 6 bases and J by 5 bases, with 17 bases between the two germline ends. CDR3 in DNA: TGTGCCAGCAGGGGGGACTGGGGTGAAAACGAGCAGTACTTC. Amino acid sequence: CASRGDWGENEQYF.

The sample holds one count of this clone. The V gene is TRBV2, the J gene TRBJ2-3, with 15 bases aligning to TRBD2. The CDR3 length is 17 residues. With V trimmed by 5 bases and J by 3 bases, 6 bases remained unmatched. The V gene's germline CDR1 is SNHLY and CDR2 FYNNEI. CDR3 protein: CASSPGTSGRTTDTQYF. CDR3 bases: TGTGCCAGCAGTCCCGGGACTAGCGGGAGGACTACAGATACGCAGTATTTT.

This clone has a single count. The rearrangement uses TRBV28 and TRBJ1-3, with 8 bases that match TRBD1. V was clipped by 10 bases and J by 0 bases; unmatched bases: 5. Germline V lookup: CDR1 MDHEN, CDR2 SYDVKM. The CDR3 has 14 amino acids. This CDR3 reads CATLQGGSGNTIYF. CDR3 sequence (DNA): TGTGCCACCCTACAGGGGGGCTCTGGAAACACCATATATTTT.

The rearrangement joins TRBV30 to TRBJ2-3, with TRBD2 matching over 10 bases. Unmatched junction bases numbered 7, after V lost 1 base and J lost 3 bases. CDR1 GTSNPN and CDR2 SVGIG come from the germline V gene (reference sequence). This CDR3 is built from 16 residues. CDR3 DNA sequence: TGTGCCTGGAGTGGGGCTAGCGGGAGTAAGACAGATACGCAGTATTTT. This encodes CAWSGASGSKTDTQYF.

Here the CDR3 reads CASSQEPESPLHF. DNA of the CDR3: TGTGCCAGCAGCCAAGAGCCAGAATCACCCCTCCACTTT. The chain recombines TRBV14 with TRBJ1-6; D ambiguous. The CDR3 length is 13 residues. Per the germline V gene, CDR1 is SGHDN and CDR2 is FVKESK. The V end lost 0 bases, the J end lost 10 bases, and 7 bases lay between the germline ends. The variable domain in full, completed from reference TRBV14 and TRBJ1-6, reads EAGVTQFPSHSVIEKGQTVTLRCDPISGHDNLYWYRRVMGKEIKFLLHFVKESKQDESGMPNNRFLAERTGGTYSTLKVQPAELEDSGVYFCASSQEPESPLHFGNGTRLTVT.

The DNA for the CDR3 is TGTGCCAGCTCACCAAAGACAGAAGGTGAGCAGTTCTTC. Protein product: CASSPKTEGEQFF. The chain combines TRBV18 with TRBJ2-1; a possible D gene is TRBD1 (5 bases). Per the germline V gene, CDR1 is KGHSH and CDR2 is LQKENI. This CDR3 region has 13 residues. V lost 2 bases and J 9 bases, leaving 11 bases between the germline ends.